The 13 T cell receptor beta chains below come from one sample, sequenced in a study of blood T cells in healthy people across ages. Sample-barcoded 5' priming and a J-beta primer mix drove a second PCR of 7 to 11 cycles. TCRdb re-analysed the 5' RACE reads in MiXCR, keeping a single row per CDR3 protein. Among about 930,000 distinct CDR3 sequences listed, 25% to 30% were seen once. These data were also reused for a study on T cells of mothers and their children.

Sample: blood. The source of these receptors is a woman aged 35 to 49 in good health.

The chain couples TRBV27 to TRBJ1-5, with D possibly TRBD1 on 5 matching bases. The CDR3 sequence is 14 residues long. Trimming shortened V by 4 bases and J by 8 bases, and 15 bases separated the two germline ends. Germline lookup yields CDR1 MNHEY and CDR2 SMNVEV (reference sequence). The CDR3 is CASSSQDNWEPQHF. The CDR3 nucleotides read TGTGCCAGCAGTTCCCAGGACAACTGGGAGCCCCAGCATTTT.

The chain joins TRBV6-4 to TRBJ2-3; unclear D gene. V lost 6 bases and J lost 2, with 9 bases in between. Germline CDR1 is MRHNA and CDR2 is SNTAGT. The CDR3 totals 13 residues. CDR3 residues: CASRDPDTDTQYF. The DNA for the CDR3 is TGTGCCAGCAGGGACCCGGACACAGATACGCAGTATTTT.

V is TRBV12-3 or TRBV12-4 and J is TRBJ2-5; 11 bases match TRBD2. Trimming removed 5 bases from V and 6 bases from J; junction bases left unmatched: 8. The CDR3 runs to 15 residues. This CDR3 reads CASSPLTSGVKTQYF. The CDR3 region has the DNA TGTGCCAGCAGTCCTCTGACTAGCGGGGTAAAGACCCAGTACTTC.

Notes on this clonotype: A much larger clone is a single base away; this may be a read error. The chain has TRBV28 and TRBJ2-5; no reliable D call. This CDR3 region has 15 residues. Trimming pared 6 bases from V and 2 bases from J, leaving 16 bases between. Germline loops: CDR1 MDHEN, CDR2 SYDVKM. CDR3 DNA: TGTGCCAGCAGCCTAAGGGCAGGATATCAAGAGACCCAGTACTTC. It is translated as CASSLRAGYQETQYF.

In this sample, this clonotype turned up a few times. The rearrangement links TRBV10-3 to TRBJ2-3, with D possibly TRBD2 on 7 matching bases. The CDR3 sequence is 13 residues long. Germline lookup yields CDR1 ENHRY and CDR2 SYGVKD. V shed 7 bases and J shed 4 bases, with 12 bases lying between them. In nucleotides, the CDR3 is TGTGCCATCATGGCGGGGGCCCCAGATACGCAGTATTTT. Translating it yields CAIMAGAPDTQYF.

Comment on this clonotype: Possible read error: a much larger clone is one base away. The chain employs TRBV12-3 or TRBV12-4 and TRBJ2-4, with D perhaps matching TRBD1 (6 bases). The V gene lost 7 bases and the J gene lost 3 bases, with 25 bases spanning the gap. The CDR3 is 18 residues long. In nucleotides, the CDR3 is TGTGCCAGCAATAACTGGAGAGAAACAGGGTCGGACAAAAACATTCAGTACTTC. It encodes CASNNWRETGSDKNIQYF.

This CDR3 is CASSLGGVGSDEQFF. The CDR3 bases are TGTGCCAGCAGCTTAGGTGGCGTGGGGTCGGATGAGCAGTTCTTC. The V gene is TRBV7-8, the J gene TRBJ2-1; D is unresolved. This CDR3 region has 15 residues. Trimming took 1 base from V and 8 from J, leaving 15 bases between them. Germline CDR1 reads SGHVS; CDR2 reads FQNEAQ.

This chain joins TRBV28 and TRBJ2-7; D call uncertain. There are 14 residues in the CDR3. V lost 7 bases to trimming and J lost 3 bases, with 16 bases between them. CDR1 and CDR2 from the germline V gene are MDHEN and SYDVKM. This CDR3 reads CASTRLAAIYEQYF. For the CDR3, the DNA is TGTGCCAGCACTCGACTGGCCGCCATCTACGAGCAGTACTTC. Using reference TRBV28 and TRBJ2-7 for the parts outside the CDR3, the full variable domain is DVKVTQSSRYLVKRTGEKVFLECVQDMDHENMFWYRQDPGLGLRLIYFSYDVKMKEKGDIPEGYSVSREKKERFSLILESASTNQTSMYLCASTRLAAIYEQYFGPGTRLTVT.

Points on this clonotype: At one end, the junction sequence differs from germline, possibly due to a read error. The rearrangement uses TRBV5-1 and TRBJ1-6; TRBD1 agrees at 7 bases. Germline V gene data show CDR1 as SGHRS and CDR2 as YFSETQ. There are 14 residues in the CDR3. For the CDR3, the DNA is TGCGCCAGCACCTTGGGGGACAGCAAGTCACCCCTCCACTTT. This translates into CASTLGDSKSPLHF.

V and J are TRBV9 and TRBJ1-2; maybe TRBD1 (6 bases). Between the trimmed V and J ends, which lost 7 bases and 6 bases, there was a span of 16 bases. From germline, CDR1 is SGDLS and CDR2 YYNGEE. This CDR3 is built from 13 residues. CDR3 DNA sequence: TGTGCCAGCCACCGGGACACTCAAAATGGCTACACCTTC. The encoded protein is CASHRDTQNGYTF.

The chain carries TRBV3-1 and TRBJ2-4; TRBD2 matches at 7 bases. Per germline, CDR1 LGHDT and CDR2 YNNKEL (reference sequence). This CDR3 is built from 16 residues. With V trimmed by 1 base and J by 3 bases, 6 bases remained unmatched. The CDR3 protein is CASSQGAKRGKNIQYF. The CDR3, as DNA: TGTGCCAGCAGCCAAGGGGCCAAGCGGGGCAAAAACATTCAGTACTTC.

The chain's CDR3 is CASSLILGNEQYF. In DNA form, the CDR3 reads TGTGCCAGCAGCTTAATTTTGGGAAACGAGCAGTACTTC. This chain connects TRBV7-9 to TRBJ2-7; D is ambiguous. The CDR3 is made up of 13 amino acids. The germline V gene encodes CDR1 SEHNR and CDR2 FQNEAQ (reference sequence). The V end was cut by 2 bases, the J end by 5 bases, with 10 bases between.

The chain joins TRBV5-1 to TRBJ2-3; TRBD2 matches at 8 bases. The V and J ends lost 2 bases and 2 bases, in that order; junction bases with no gene match: 10. The CDR3 has 17 amino acids. From germline, CDR1 is SGHRS and CDR2 YFSETQ. The CDR3 is CASSLHGGADDTDTQYF. CDR3 in DNA: TGCGCCAGCAGCTTACACGGGGGGGCCGATGACACAGATACGCAGTATTTT.